Listed below are T cell receptor beta chains from one sample, sequenced in a study of radiotherapy plus CTLA-4 blockade in lung cancer. Repertoires were generated with immunoSEQ multiplex PCR, while TCRdb's copy carries only in-frame clones and drops some. The table lists about 45,000 clones, 63% of them singletons. This specimen was peripheral blood, taken from a patient treated with radiotherapy plus ipilimumab. The receptor source for this set is a human donor with non-small cell lung cancer who had a partial response to radiotherapy plus ipilimumab. The CDR3 runs from the conserved cysteine through the conserved F or W. A D gene is named only where the DNA matches it firmly. Clone size is not always given. Where it is, it says once, few, many or a class for expanded clones.

D gene: .; J gene: TRBJ2-5; V gene: TRBV10-3; clone size: .; CDR3 protein: CAISDGAEQETQYF; CDR3 DNA: TGTGCCATCAGTGATGGGGCAGAGCAAGAGACCCAGTACTTC
D gene: TRBD1; J gene: TRBJ1-1; V gene: TRBV5-5; clone size: .; CDR3 protein: CASRLTGGPNTEAFF; CDR3 DNA: TGTGCCAGCAGACTTACAGGGGGCCCGAACACTGAAGCTTTCTTT
D gene: TRBD2; J gene: TRBJ2-7; V gene: TRBV30; clone size: .; CDR3 protein: CAWSVGGSLYEQYF; CDR3 DNA: TGTGCCTGGAGCGTCGGCGGGAGTCTCTACGAGCAGTACTTC
D gene: TRBD2; J gene: TRBJ2-3; V gene: TRBV6-1; clone size: .; CDR3 protein: CASSLGLAGDTQYF; CDR3 DNA: TGTGCCAGCAGTCTTGGACTAGCGGGAGATACGCAGTATTTT
D gene: .; J gene: TRBJ2-3; V gene: TRBV6-1; clone size: .; CDR3 protein: CASSEEGQVTDTQYF; CDR3 DNA: TGTGCCAGCAGTGAAGAGGGGCAGGTCACAGATACGCAGTATTTT
D gene: .; J gene: TRBJ1-2; V gene: TRBV9; clone size: .; CDR3 protein: CASSAPGVSGYTF; CDR3 DNA: TGTGCCAGCAGCGCCCCCGGGGTCTCTGGCTACACCTTC
D gene: TRBD1; J gene: TRBJ1-2; V gene: TRBV11-2; clone size: few; CDR3 protein: CASSYPRTGDNYGYTF; CDR3 DNA: TGTGCCAGCAGCTACCCGCGGACAGGGGACAACTATGGCTACACCTTC
D gene: .; J gene: TRBJ2-2; V gene: TRBV11-1; clone size: few; CDR3 protein: CASSLLEAEKLFF; CDR3 DNA: TGTGCCAGCAGCTTACTGGAGGCGGAAAAGCTGTTTTTT
D gene: TRBD2; J gene: TRBJ2-3; V gene: TRBV6-6; clone size: few; CDR3 protein: CAILAGVFTDTQYF; CDR3 DNA: TGTGCCATTCTAGCGGGGGTCTTCACAGATACGCAGTATTTT
D gene: TRBD1; J gene: TRBJ2-5; V gene: TRBV29-1; clone size: .; CDR3 protein: CSVTTGGAETQYF; CDR3 DNA: TGCAGCGTTACGACAGGGGGCGCGGAGACCCAGTACTTC
D gene: TRBD2; J gene: TRBJ2-3; V gene: TRBV10-3; clone size: .; CDR3 protein: CAISEATSGDTDTQYF; CDR3 DNA: TGTGCCATCAGTGAGGCGACTAGCGGGGACACAGATACGCAGTATTTT
D gene: .; J gene: TRBJ2-7; V gene: TRBV6-5; clone size: .; CDR3 protein: CASRTTRQTDEQYF; CDR3 DNA: TGTGCCAGCAGAACCACCCGACAAACCGATGAGCAGTACTTC
D gene: TRBD1; J gene: TRBJ2-7; V gene: TRBV5-6; clone size: few; CDR3 protein: CASSVGSGGVGEQYF; CDR3 DNA: TGTGCCAGCAGCGTAGGGTCAGGGGGCGTTGGCGAGCAGTACTTC
D gene: .; J gene: TRBJ1-1; V gene: TRBV14; clone size: few; CDR3 protein: CASSPLMNTEAFF; CDR3 DNA: TGTGCCAGCAGCCCCCTTATGAACACTGAAGCTTTCTTT
D gene: .; J gene: TRBJ2-5; V gene: TRBV5-4; clone size: .; CDR3 protein: CASSTWTGRGREETQYF; CDR3 DNA: TGTGCCAGCAGCACCTGGACAGGGAGGGGGAGAGAAGAGACCCAGTACTTC
D gene: TRBD2; J gene: TRBJ2-1; V gene: TRBV11-3; clone size: once; CDR3 protein: CASSFWAGVQSEQFF; CDR3 DNA: TGTGCCAGCAGCTTCTGGGCGGGAGTGCAGAGTGAGCAGTTCTTC
D gene: .; J gene: TRBJ1-2; V gene: TRBV7-3; clone size: .; CDR3 protein: CASSLGREGGKGYTF; CDR3 DNA: TGTGCCAGCAGCTTAGGGAGGGAGGGAGGGAAAGGCTACACCTTC
D gene: .; J gene: TRBJ1-4; V gene: TRBV6-1; clone size: few; CDR3 protein: CASNLQKQNEKLFF; CDR3 DNA: TGTGCCAGCAATTTACAGAAGCAAAATGAAAAACTGTTTTTT
D gene: TRBD1; J gene: TRBJ1-1; V gene: TRBV6-5; clone size: .; CDR3 protein: CASSGTGNVGTEAFF; CDR3 DNA: TGTGCCAGCAGCGGGACAGGGAACGTGGGCACTGAAGCTTTCTTT
D gene: .; J gene: TRBJ1-3; V gene: TRBV9; clone size: .; CDR3 protein: CASSRGGNSGNTIYF; CDR3 DNA: TGTGCCAGCAGCAGAGGAGGGAACTCTGGAAACACCATATATTTT
D gene: TRBD2; J gene: TRBJ2-5; V gene: TRBV5-6; clone size: .; CDR3 protein: CASSGGFSGSYQETQYF; CDR3 DNA: TGTGCCAGCAGCGGGGGGTTTAGCGGGTCCTACCAGGAGACCCAGTACTTC
D gene: TRBD1; J gene: TRBJ1-1; V gene: TRBV2; clone size: few; CDR3 protein: CASGGTGANTEAFF; CDR3 DNA: TGTGCCAGCGGTGGGACAGGGGCGAACACTGAAGCTTTCTTT
D gene: TRBD1; J gene: TRBJ1-1; V gene: TRBV6-1; clone size: few; CDR3 protein: CASSPTGSYAFF; CDR3 DNA: TGTGCCAGCAGTCCGACAGGGAGTTATGCTTTCTTT
D gene: .; J gene: TRBJ2-7; V gene: TRBV6-1; clone size: .; CDR3 protein: CASSVDRTYEQYF; CDR3 DNA: TGTGCCAGCAGTGTAGACAGGACCTACGAGCAGTACTTC
D gene: .; J gene: TRBJ1-6; V gene: TRBV14; clone size: few; CDR3 protein: CASSLRVGDNSPLHF; CDR3 DNA: TGTGCCAGCAGCCTTCGGGTAGGGGATAATTCACCCCTCCACTTT
D gene: .; J gene: TRBJ2-6; V gene: TRBV9; clone size: .; CDR3 protein: CASSEGYRAGIGANVLTF; CDR3 DNA: TGTGCCAGCAGCGAGGGATACCGGGCGGGGATAGGGGCCAACGTCCTGACTTTC
D gene: .; J gene: TRBJ1-2; V gene: TRBV6-5; clone size: .; CDR3 protein: CAVPLGGNGGYTF; CDR3 DNA: TGTGCCGTCCCCCTGGGAGGGAATGGTGGCTACACCTTC
D gene: .; J gene: TRBJ2-3; V gene: TRBV2; clone size: .; CDR3 protein: CASSGLSGTDTQYF; CDR3 DNA: TGTGCCAGCAGTGGACTATCCGGCACAGATACGCAGTATTTT
D gene: TRBD1; J gene: TRBJ1-6; V gene: TRBV7-8; clone size: .; CDR3 protein: CASSLEGASPLHF; CDR3 DNA: TGTGCCAGCAGCTTAGAGGGGGCTTCACCCCTCCACTTT
D gene: .; J gene: TRBJ2-1; V gene: TRBV6-6; clone size: .; CDR3 protein: CASSFDYASFF; CDR3 DNA: TGTGCCAGCAGTTTCGACTACGCATCTTTCTTC
D gene: TRBD2; J gene: TRBJ2-5; V gene: TRBV18; clone size: few; CDR3 protein: CASSPRRGTSGEETQYF; CDR3 DNA: TGTGCCAGCTCACCACGCCGTGGGACTAGCGGGGAAGAGACCCAGTACTTC
D gene: .; J gene: TRBJ2-1; V gene: TRBV29-1; clone size: few; CDR3 protein: CSVEGQAYYEQFF; CDR3 DNA: TGCAGCGTTGAAGGCCAGGCCTACTATGAGCAGTTCTTC
D gene: TRBD1; J gene: TRBJ1-1; V gene: TRBV20-1; clone size: .; CDR3 protein: CSGTGETGAFF; CDR3 DNA: TGCAGTGGAACAGGGGAAACCGGAGCTTTCTTT
D gene: TRBD2; J gene: TRBJ2-1; V gene: TRBV7-7; clone size: .; CDR3 protein: CASSSTPSGSGNEQFF; CDR3 DNA: TGTGCTAGCAGCTCTACCCCTAGCGGGAGTGGGAATGAGCAGTTCTTC
D gene: .; J gene: TRBJ2-1; V gene: TRBV15; clone size: .; CDR3 protein: CATSREQGLGQFF; CDR3 DNA: TGTGCCACCAGCAGAGAGCAGGGCTTAGGGCAGTTCTTC
D gene: .; J gene: TRBJ1-1; V gene: TRBV5-6; clone size: .; CDR3 protein: CASSFRNTEAFF; CDR3 DNA: TGTGCCAGCAGCTTTAGAAACACTGAAGCTTTCTTT
D gene: TRBD1; J gene: TRBJ1-2; V gene: TRBV10-1; clone size: once; CDR3 protein: CASSGDRGNWGTGGYTF; CDR3 DNA: TGCGCCAGCAGTGGGGACAGGGGAAATTGGGGTACGGGAGGCTACACCTTC
D gene: TRBD2; J gene: TRBJ2-2; V gene: TRBV7-3; clone size: .; CDR3 protein: CASSVMGGVNTGELFF; CDR3 DNA: TGTGCCAGCAGCGTGATGGGGGGGGTGAACACCGGGGAGCTGTTTTTT
D gene: TRBD1; J gene: TRBJ1-2; V gene: TRBV18; clone size: .; CDR3 protein: CASSPRTVRGRLNYGYTF; CDR3 DNA: TGTGCCAGCTCACCACGAACAGTGAGGGGGCGATTAAACTATGGCTACACCTTC